The 27 T cell receptor beta chains given below trace back to one sample, sequenced in a study of T-cell reconstitution after alpha-beta-depleted transplantation in children. For TCRbeta, the library was prepared with unique molecular identifiers. TCRdb re-derived calls from the PCR reads in MiXCR, one entry per CDR3 protein. Altogether about 540,000 distinct CDR3 sequences are present, about 17% being singletons, with the ten largest covering over 3%. Specimen: PBMCs from the stem cell graft donor, collected from the stem cell graft. These receptor sequences come from a human donor who donated a stem cell graft to a child with acute lymphoblastic leukemia.

The J gene is TRBJ2-1, the V gene TRBV13; a possible D gene is TRBD1 (5 bases). CDR1 PRHDT and CDR2 FYEKMQ come from the germline V gene (reference sequence). This CDR3 spans 13 amino acids. The V end was cut by 6 bases, the J end by 7 bases, with 13 bases between. The CDR3 DNA reads as TGTGCCAGCAGTCCCGAAGGGGCGAATGAGCAGTTCTTC. It codes for CASSPEGANEQFF.

The gene calls are TRBV2 and TRBJ2-7, with D perhaps matching TRBD1 or TRBD2 (6 bases each). The CDR3 is made up of 15 amino acids. Trimming removed 9 bases from V and 0 bases from J, with 18 bases in between. CDR1 and CDR2 from the germline V gene are SNHLY and FYNNEI. DNA of the CDR3: TGTGCCAGAAGCGAGGGGGGATTGAGCTCCTACGAGCAGTACTTC. Its translation: CARSEGGLSSYEQYF.

V is TRBV29-1 and J is TRBJ2-6; the D gene is possibly TRBD1 (5 bases). The CDR3 has 14 amino acids. Per germline, CDR1 SQVTM and CDR2 ANQGSEA. Trimming shortened V by 2 bases and J by 4 bases, and 9 bases separated the two germline ends. CDR3 region: CSVEQGSGANVLTF. In DNA form, the CDR3 reads TGCAGCGTTGAACAGGGCTCGGGGGCCAACGTCCTGACTTTC. Looking up the rest from reference TRBV29-1 and TRBJ2-6 gives the full variable domain: SAVISQKPSRDICQRGTSLTIQCQVDSQVTMMFWYRQQPGQSLTLIATANQGSEATYESGFVIDKFPISRPNLTFSTLTVSNMSPEDSSIYLCSVEQGSGANVLTFGAGSRLTVL.

The DNA for the CDR3 is TGCGCCAGCAGCTTGGGGGCAGGGAACGAAAAACTGTTTTTT. This encodes CASSLGAGNEKLFF. The gene calls are TRBV5-1 and TRBJ1-4; TRBD1 is a possible D gene (5 bases). V lost 0 bases, J lost 8 bases, and 11 bases lay in between. This CDR3 region has 14 residues. CDR1 is SGHRS, CDR2 YFSETQ, per germline. Full variable domain (rest looked up from reference TRBV5-1 and TRBJ1-4): KAGVTQTPRYLIKTRGQQVTLSCSPISGHRSVSWYQQTPGQGLQFLFEYFSETQRNKGNFPGRFSGRQFSNSRSEMNVSTLELGDSALYLCASSLGAGNEKLFFGSGTQLSVL.

The rearrangement links TRBV18 to TRBJ1-1; 9 bases line up with TRBD1. The CDR3 contains 15 residues. J lost 4 bases, V lost 5 bases, and 8 bases had no gene match. The germline V gene encodes CDR1 KGHSH and CDR2 LQKENI. CDR3 sequence reads: CASSKTDRGTTEAFF. CDR3 in DNA: TGTGCCAGCTCAAAGACGGACAGGGGTACCACTGAAGCTTTCTTT.

This clonotype was found a few times. V gene TRBV5-1 combines with J gene TRBJ2-7; D gene uncertain. Trimming took off 2 bases at V and 3 bases at J, with 9 bases between the two ends. The CDR3 runs to 13 residues. CDR1 and CDR2 from the germline V gene are SGHRS and YFSETQ. The CDR3 region is CASSFWVHYEQYF. In DNA form, the CDR3 reads TGCGCCAGCAGCTTTTGGGTTCACTACGAGCAGTACTTC. The full variable domain, in which reference TRBV5-1 and TRBJ2-7 provide the parts outside the CDR3, is KAGVTQTPRYLIKTRGQQVTLSCSPISGHRSVSWYQQTPGQGLQFLFEYFSETQRNKGNFPGRFSGRQFSNSRSEMNVSTLELGDSALYLCASSFWVHYEQYFGPGTRLTVT.

This chain uses TRBV29-1 with TRBJ1-1; D gene unclear. With 5 bases removed from V and 7 bases from J, the gap between germline ends came to 8 bases. Germline lookup yields CDR1 SQVTM and CDR2 ANQGSEA. CDR3 size: 10 residues. The CDR3 coding sequence is TGCAGCGTTTGGACCCTTGAAGCTTTCTTT. This codes for CSVWTLEAFF. The variable domain in full, completed from reference TRBV29-1 and TRBJ1-1, reads SAVISQKPSRDICQRGTSLTIQCQVDSQVTMMFWYRQQPGQSLTLIATANQGSEATYESGFVIDKFPISRPNLTFSTLTVSNMSPEDSSIYLCSVWTLEAFFGQGTRLTVV.

The rearrangement uses TRBV7-3 and TRBJ2-3, with 9 bases lining up with TRBD1. The germline CDR1 and CDR2 sequences are SGHTA and FQGTGA. This CDR3 has 17 residues. V shed 4 bases and J 4 bases; nucleotides not matched to a gene: 12. CDR3 sequence reads: CASSSSTGGFKADTQYF. For the CDR3, the DNA is TGTGCCAGCAGCTCCAGTACAGGGGGCTTCAAAGCAGATACGCAGTATTTT.

V and J are TRBV7-9 and TRBJ2-7; D call uncertain. CDR1 is SEHNR, CDR2 FQNEAQ, per germline (reference sequence). The CDR3 length is 14 residues. Trimming removed 1 base at V and 6 bases at J, with 13 bases between. Here the CDR3 reads CASSLVIPPFEQYF. CDR3 nucleotide sequence: TGTGCCAGCAGCTTAGTCATCCCTCCGTTCGAGCAGTACTTC.

The chain carries TRBV12-3 or TRBV12-4 and TRBJ1-1; tentative D call: TRBD1 (5 bases). The CDR3 has 16 residues. Trimming left V 6 bases short and J 4 bases short, with 21 bases between. CDR3 bases: TGTGCCAGCAGGATGAGTGCGGGACTTAAAGGCACTGAAGCTTTCTTT. Its protein product is CASRMSAGLKGTEAFF.

In its sample, this clonotype was seen a few times. CDR3 amino acids: CSARDLAESTDTQYF. CDR3 coding DNA: TGCAGTGCTAGAGATTTAGCGGAAAGCACAGATACGCAGTATTTT. The chain joins TRBV20-1 to TRBJ2-3, with TRBD2 as a possible D gene (6 bases). The length of the CDR3 is 15 residues. V was cut by 0 bases and J by 0 bases, with 10 bases left in between. The germline gives CDR1 DFQATT, CDR2 SNEGSKA (reference sequence).

This chain connects TRBV18 to TRBJ1-2; no firm D call. The V gene's germline CDR1 is KGHSH and CDR2 LQKENI. V lost 2 bases and J 3 bases, leaving 13 bases between the germline ends. The CDR3 totals 15 residues. The CDR3 protein is CASSPSPDSDYGYTF. The CDR3 region has the DNA TGTGCCAGCTCACCATCTCCGGATTCGGACTATGGCTACACCTTC.

The chain combines TRBV5-6 with TRBJ2-2; TRBD2 agrees at 14 bases. This CDR3 has 16 amino acids. J lost 6 bases, V lost 2 bases, and 3 bases had no gene match. Germline V gene data show CDR1 as SGHDT and CDR2 as YYEEEE. CDR3 region: CASSFETSGRAGELFF. CDR3 DNA: TGTGCCAGCAGCTTTGAGACTAGCGGGAGGGCCGGGGAGCTGTTTTTT.

This clonotype was seen more than once but under ten times. V gene TRBV20-1 combines with J gene TRBJ1-6, with D hard to call. The CDR3 runs to 15 residues. The V gene's germline CDR1 is DFQATT and CDR2 SNEGSKA (reference sequence). V was trimmed by 5 bases and J by 7 bases, leaving 18 bases between them. The CDR3 loop reads CSARKRSAANSPLHF. CDR3 in DNA: TGCAGTGCTCGCAAGAGGTCAGCTGCCAATTCACCCCTCCACTTT.

CDR3 residues: CASSLKGLATFSYEQYF. DNA of the CDR3: TGCGCCAGCAGCTTGAAGGGACTAGCGACGTTCTCCTACGAGCAGTACTTC. The chain recombines TRBV5-1 with TRBJ2-7, with 10 bases that match TRBD2. From germline, CDR1 is SGHRS and CDR2 YFSETQ. The J segment lost 0 bases and the V segment lost 1 base, leaving 7 bases of the junction unmatched. The CDR3 length is 17 residues.

V is TRBV2 and J is TRBJ2-1, with TRBD2 matching over 7 bases. Germline CDR1 is SNHLY and CDR2 is FYNNEI. After removal of 4 bases from V and 11 bases from J, the junction contained 5 bases not matched to a gene. The CDR3 loop spans 12 amino acids. This CDR3 reads CASSGVGGKQFF. The CDR3 DNA sequence: TGTGCCAGCAGTGGGGTGGGGGGGAAGCAGTTCTTC.

This clonotype has a handful of counts. The rearrangement links TRBV29-1 to TRBJ2-1, with 16 bases aligning to TRBD2. Germline assignment: CDR1 SQVTM and CDR2 ANQGSEA. V lost 5 bases to trimming and J lost 2 bases; unmatched junction nucleotides: 9. This CDR3 comprises 18 residues. CDR3 loop: CSVLGTSGREKAYNEQFF. Here the CDR3 DNA reads TGCAGCGTTTTAGGGACTAGCGGGAGGGAAAAGGCCTACAATGAGCAGTTCTTC.

The V call is TRBV13, the J call TRBJ2-3; D gene unclear. The last part of the DNA fits TRBJ1-5 better; the J call may be wrong. Germline V gene data show CDR1 as PRHDT and CDR2 as FYEKMQ (reference sequence). The CDR3 sequence is 15 residues long. CDR3 nucleotide sequence: TGTGCCAGCAGCCTTGGACTAGCGGGTGTAGATACGCAGCATTTT. Translation gives CASSLGLAGVDTQHF.

This clonotype was picked up a small number of times. The chain employs TRBV20-1 and TRBJ1-2, with D possibly being TRBD1 (5 bases). The CDR3 consists of 17 residues. Per germline, CDR1 DFQATT and CDR2 SNEGSKA (reference sequence). V lost 0 bases to trimming and J lost 1 base, with 18 bases between them. This CDR3 reads CSARDIRALDGNYGYTF. The CDR3, as DNA: TGCAGTGCTAGAGATATCAGGGCACTAGATGGTAACTATGGCTACACCTTC.

As concerns this clonotype: An end of the junction differs from the germline gene, which may be a read error. The genes are TRBV3-1 and TRBJ2-1; 11 nucleotides match TRBD2. The CDR3 is 18 amino acids. Germline values: CDR1 LGHDT, CDR2 YNNKEL (reference sequence). The CDR3 sequence: CTSSLTSGTQSSYNEQFF. In DNA form, the CDR3 reads TGTACCAGCAGTTTGACTAGCGGGACCCAATCCTCCTACAATGAGCAGTTCTTC.

The chain is built from TRBV20-1 and TRBJ2-7; 9 nucleotides match TRBD2. Losses at the gene ends were 1 base for V and 3 bases for J; bases not matched to a gene: 7. This CDR3 region has 15 residues. Looked up from germline, CDR1 is DFQATT and CDR2 is SNEGSKA (reference sequence). The CDR3 DNA sequence: TGCAGTGCTAGAGGGACTAGCGCGGACTTCTACGAGCAGTACTTC. Its translation is CSARGTSADFYEQYF.

This clonotype was seen only a few times. One end of the junction is discordant with germline, which a read error may explain. The chain uses TRBV12-3 or TRBV12-4 and TRBJ2-1; TRBD2 aligns across 11 bases. This CDR3 has 14 residues. CDR3 bases: TGTGCCAGCAGTCTAGCGGGAGGTGTCAATGAGCAGTTCTTC. Translation: CASSLAGGVNEQFF.

This clonotype showed up just a few times. This chain joins TRBV7-9 and TRBJ2-3; D is undetermined. Germline V CDR1 and CDR2: SEHNR, FQNEAQ (reference sequence). The length of the CDR3 is 15 residues. Trimming removed 4 bases at V and 4 bases at J, with 15 bases between. The CDR3 region has the DNA TGTGCCAGCAGCTCCCTTTTCAGTAGGGCAGATACGCAGTATTTT. This codes for CASSSLFSRADTQYF.

This chain joins TRBV29-1 and TRBJ2-1; no clear D gene. V gave up 4 bases and J gave up 0 bases, with 10 bases separating them. From germline, CDR1 is SQVTM and CDR2 ANQGSEA. This CDR3 is 14 amino acids long. CDR3 sequence reads: CSVVAPLSYNEQFF. The CDR3 bases are TGCAGCGTTGTGGCTCCTCTCTCCTACAATGAGCAGTTCTTC.

This clonotype turned up a few times. This rearrangement joins TRBV5-1 to TRBJ2-3; 10 nucleotides align to TRBD1. The CDR3 length is 15 residues. V was pared by 4 bases and J by 7 bases, with 9 bases of the junction left unmatched. In germline, CDR1 is SGHRS, CDR2 YFSETQ. Here the CDR3 reads CASSPDRTGGNTQYF. The CDR3 nucleotides are TGCGCCAGCAGCCCCGACCGGACAGGGGGAAATACGCAGTATTTT.

The table lists this clonotype with a few counts. This chain connects TRBV12-3 or TRBV12-4 to TRBJ2-2; 8 bases fit TRBD2. This CDR3 is built from 15 residues. V shed 3 bases and J 8 bases; nucleotides not matched to a gene: 8. The CDR3 coding sequence is TGTGCCAGCAGTTTCCGGGGGGGTGGAGGAGGGGAGCTGTTTTTT. This codes for CASSFRGGGGGELFF.

This chain uses TRBV7-9 with TRBJ1-2; D may be TRBD1 (6 bases). CDR3 length: 14 residues. CDR1 and CDR2 (germline): SEHNR, FQNEAQ (reference sequence). V gave up 6 bases and J gave up 3 bases, with 14 bases separating them. The CDR3 spells CASRGPGVDYGYTF. The CDR3, as DNA: TGTGCCAGCAGGGGGCCAGGGGTAGACTATGGCTACACCTTC. Based on the CDR3 plus reference TRBV7-9 and TRBJ1-2, the full variable domain is DTGVSQNPRHKITKRGQNVTFRCDPISEHNRLYWYRQTLGQGPEFLTYFQNEAQLEKSRLLSDRFSAERPKGSFSTLEIQRTEQGDSAMYLCASRGPGVDYGYTFGSGTRLTVV.